Listed below are T cell receptor beta chains from one sample, sequenced in a study of OX40 agonist ivuxolimab in advanced cancers. Clones were read by immunoSEQ multiplex PCR, and TCRdb kept only the in-frame ones, dropping some. The top ten clones hold around 2% of a sample with approximately 77,000 clones, 70% to 90% of them seen once. This sample comprised CD4+ or CD8+ T cells sorted from blood, obtained in a trial of the OX40 agonist ivuxolimab. The source of these receptors is an adult with an advanced solid tumor such as melanoma, head and neck, liver or kidney cancer. Both conserved end residues are part of each CDR3. Fields, in order: D gene, clone size, V gene, J gene, CDR3 DNA, CDR3 protein. The D gene is left open where the match is weak. For some rows the clone size is stated as once, few or many, or as a class when expanded; others skip it.

>NA|once|TRBV10-3|TRBJ1-5
TGTGCCATCAGTGAGTCGAGCCCAGGGAGCAATCAGCCCCAGCATTTT
CAISESSPGSNQPQHF
>TRBD1|NA|TRBV11-2|TRBJ1-2
TGTGCCAGCAGCGCCAGGGGGCGAGGGAGTGGCTACACCTTC
CASSARGRGSGYTF
>NA|NA|TRBV7-2|TRBJ2-5
TGTGCCAGCAGCTTACAACTAGCTGGCCGCGAGGCCCAGTACTTC
CASSLQLAGREAQYF
>TRBD1|NA|TRBV9|TRBJ1-4
TGTGCCAGCAGCGGAGGGGGGACAGCCTATGAAAAACTGTTTTTT
CASSGGGTAYEKLFF
>NA|NA|TRBV19|TRBJ2-7
TGTGCCAGTAAGGGGCCCGCCTACGAGCAGTACTTC
CASKGPAYEQYF
>NA|NA|TRBV7-3|TRBJ2-7
TGTGCCAGCAGTGTAGACGGAGGAGGCGAGCAGTACTTC
CASSVDGGGEQYF
>TRBD2|NA|TRBV5-1|TRBJ2-1
TGCGCCAGCAGCCCGGGACTAGCGGGGGCCAATGAGCAGTTCTTC
CASSPGLAGANEQFF
>NA|NA|TRBV4-1|TRBJ1-4
TGCGCCAGCAGGAACCGTGGAGAAAAACTGTTTTTT
CASRNRGEKLFF
>NA|NA|TRBV30|TRBJ1-2
TGTGCCTGGAGTGTACTAGGTCGGAACTATGGCTACACCTTC
CAWSVLGRNYGYTF
>TRBD1|NA|TRBV7-9|TRBJ1-3
TGTGCCAGCAGCCCCCGGACAGGGACTACCACTGGAAACACCATATATTTT
CASSPRTGTTTGNTIYF
>TRBD1|few|TRBV2|TRBJ1-2
TGTGCCAGCAGTGACCGGGACAGGGGGGCCTATGGCTACACCTTC
CASSDRDRGAYGYTF
>NA|NA|TRBV6-6|TRBJ2-5
TGTGCCAGCAAAAGGGAAGAGACCCAGTACTTC
CASKREETQYF
>NA|NA|TRBV6-6|TRBJ2-3
TGTGCCAGCAGTTACTCCGGAGACACAGATACGCAGTATTTT
CASSYSGDTDTQYF
>NA|NA|TRBV28|TRBJ1-6
TGTGCCAGCAGTCCCGACAGCCTCTCCTATAATTCACCCCTCCACTTT
CASSPDSLSYNSPLHF
>NA|NA|TRBV28|TRBJ2-2
TGTGCCAGCAGTTTGGTTAGGGGGAGCGGGGAGCTGTTTTTT
CASSLVRGSGELFF
>TRBD2|NA|TRBV9|TRBJ2-3
TGTGCCAGCACTATGGGACTAGCGGGGGTCACAGATACGCAGTATTTT
CASTMGLAGVTDTQYF
>NA|few|TRBV11-1|TRBJ1-1
TGTGCCAGCAGCGACCTATTCTACTCTACTGAAGCTTTCTTT
CASSDLFYSTEAFF
>NA|NA|TRBV19|TRBJ1-5
TGTGCCAGTAGTGTCAGGGACCAGCCCCAGCATTTT
CASSVRDQPQHF
>NA|NA|TRBV7-9|TRBJ1-5
TGTGCCAGCAGCTCAGACACTAGCAATCAGCCCCAGCATTTT
CASSSDTSNQPQHF
>TRBD1|NA|TRBV4-2|TRBJ1-2
TGTGCCAGCAGCCAAGTGGGACAGGGGAATAACTATGGCTACACCTTC
CASSQVGQGNNYGYTF
>NA|NA|TRBV6-6|TRBJ2-1
TGTGCCAGCAGTCGTGGCGGGGATTACAATGAGCAGTTCTTC
CASSRGGDYNEQFF
>NA|once|TRBV5-1|TRBJ1-2
TGCGCCAGCAGCGATGCGGACTATGGCTACACCTTC
CASSDADYGYTF
>NA|NA|TRBV6-1|TRBJ2-7
TGTGCCAGCAGTGAAGCAATACGCAACACCTACGAGCAGTACTTC
CASSEAIRNTYEQYF
>TRBD1|NA|TRBV7-2|TRBJ2-3
TGTGCCAGCAGCTTAGGGACAGGGGGAGGGAATCTAGCAGATACGCAGTATTTT
CASSLGTGGGNLADTQYF
>NA|NA|TRBV6-1|TRBJ1-1
TGTGCCAGCAAAAAGAGAGAGGGCACTGAAGCTTTCTTT
CASKKREGTEAFF
>NA|NA|TRBV7-9|TRBJ1-2
TGTGCCAGCAGCCGGCTCGGGAGGTATGGCTACACCTTC
CASSRLGRYGYTF
>NA|NA|TRBV5-1|TRBJ1-1
TGCGCCAGCAGCGTAAGGGACTTAAACACTGAAGCTTTCTTT
CASSVRDLNTEAFF
>NA|NA|TRBV19|TRBJ1-5
TGTGCCAGTAGTACCCCCTCGACAGATCTTTATCAGCCCCAGCATTTT
CASSTPSTDLYQPQHF
>NA|few|TRBV6-5|TRBJ1-1
TGTGCCAGCAGTTATGGGGGCACTGAAGCTTTCTTT
CASSYGGTEAFF
>TRBD2|NA|TRBV27|TRBJ2-5
TGTGCCAGCAGTTTAACCGCGGGAGCGGGAGGTTGGGAGACCCAGTACTTC
CASSLTAGAGGWETQYF
>NA|once|TRBV5-1|TRBJ2-1
TGCGCCAGCAGCTTGGAACGGGGCTACAATGAGCAGTTCTTC
CASSLERGYNEQFF
>NA|NA|TRBV7-9|TRBJ1-5
TGTGCCAGCAGCTTAGTGGACCAGCCCCAGCATTTT
CASSLVDQPQHF
>NA|NA|TRBV18|TRBJ2-7
TGTGCCAGCTCACCGGGCGCGGACTACGAGCAGTACTTC
CASSPGADYEQYF
>NA|NA|TRBV7-7|TRBJ2-1
TGTGCTAGCAGCAATCCCGGTCGGAATGAGCAGTTCTTC
CASSNPGRNEQFF
>NA|NA|TRBV5-4|TRBJ1-2
TGTGCCAGCAGCTTGGAGGTCACCGACTATGGCTACACCTTC
CASSLEVTDYGYTF
>TRBD2|NA|TRBV29-1|TRBJ2-1
TGCAGCGTCGAACTATTAGCGGGAGCACCGTTCTTC
CSVELLAGAPFF
>NA|NA|TRBV30|TRBJ2-2
TGTGCCTGTAGGCGGAGCGGCAGGGAGCTGTTTTTT
CACRRSGRELFF
>TRBD1|NA|TRBV30|TRBJ1-2
TGTGCCTGGAGCCTTACAGGGGAAGGAGGCTACACCTTC
CAWSLTGEGGYTF
>NA|NA|TRBV7-9|TRBJ2-1
TGTGCCAGCTCAGGGTCCGGGAGCTACTTCTTC
CASSGSGSYFF
>TRBD2|NA|TRBV19|TRBJ2-7
TGTGCCAGTAATCCTGGGGGGGGCTCCTACGAGCAGTACTTC
CASNPGGGSYEQYF
>NA|NA|TRBV6-7|TRBJ2-1
TGTGCCAGCAGTTACTCGATGCACGGAGCGGTAGGCGATGAGCAGTTCTTC
CASSYSMHGAVGDEQFF
>NA|NA|TRBV6-1|TRBJ2-1
TGTGCCAGCAGTGAAGGCCGGTACAATGAGCAGTTCTTC
CASSEGRYNEQFF
>NA|NA|TRBV27|TRBJ1-1
TGTGCCAGCAGTTTATCGTCCACCTGGAACACTGAAGCTTTCTTT
CASSLSSTWNTEAFF
>NA|NA|TRBV7-2|TRBJ1-2
TGTGCCAGCAGCCCCCCAGGTCGCCTAGCTAACTATGGCTACACCTTC
CASSPPGRLANYGYTF
>NA|NA|TRBV2|TRBJ2-3
TGTGCCAGCAGTGTAGAGCGGAGTGGGGCAGATACGCAGTATTTT
CASSVERSGADTQYF
>NA|NA|TRBV5-6|TRBJ2-5
TGTGCTTTCTACCGCAGGGGCCCTTTGGAGACCCAGTACTTC
CAFYRRGPLETQYF
>NA|NA|TRBV9|TRBJ1-6
TGTGCCAGCCGGCCAAATAATTCACCCCTCCACTTT
CASRPNNSPLHF
>NA|NA|TRBV7-3|TRBJ2-3
TGTGCCAGCAGCTTCTCACCGGGGTCGGATACGCAGTATTTT
CASSFSPGSDTQYF
>TRBD2|NA|TRBV30|TRBJ2-1
TGTGCCTGGAGTAACCTTGGGACTACGAGTATGGATGAGCAGTTCTTC
CAWSNLGTTSMDEQFF